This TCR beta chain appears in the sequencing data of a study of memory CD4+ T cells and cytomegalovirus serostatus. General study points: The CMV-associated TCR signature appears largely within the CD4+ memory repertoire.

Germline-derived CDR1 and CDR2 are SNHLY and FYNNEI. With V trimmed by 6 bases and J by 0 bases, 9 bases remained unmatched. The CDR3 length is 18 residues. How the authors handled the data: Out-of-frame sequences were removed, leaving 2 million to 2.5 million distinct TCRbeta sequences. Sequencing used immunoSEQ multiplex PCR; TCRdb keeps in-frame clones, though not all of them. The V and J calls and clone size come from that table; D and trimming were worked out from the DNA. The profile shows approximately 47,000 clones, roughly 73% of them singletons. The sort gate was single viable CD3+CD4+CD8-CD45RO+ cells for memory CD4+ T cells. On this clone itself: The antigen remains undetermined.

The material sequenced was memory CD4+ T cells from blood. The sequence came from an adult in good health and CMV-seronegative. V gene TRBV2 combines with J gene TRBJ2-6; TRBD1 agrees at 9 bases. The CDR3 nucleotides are TGTGCCAGCAGGGAACCGGGACAGGGCAGCTCTGGGGCCAACGTCCTGACTTTC. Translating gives CASREPGQGSSGANVLTF.